This TCR beta chain was captured in a study of blood T cell repertoires in COVID-19. Sequenced by immunoSEQ multiplex PCR; TCRdb stores in-frame clones only, minus some. The sample lists about 200,000 clones, around 87% seen once, with 10% in the top ten. This CDR3 has 15 residues. V was cut by 2 bases and J by 0 bases, with 8 bases left in between. The germline gives CDR1 MDHEN, CDR2 SYDVKM. The source is a woman aged 50 to 65 with COVID-19, enrolled during active disease. The rearrangement uses TRBV28 and TRBJ2-1, with a possible D match to TRBD2 (5 bases). Sequences were obtained from peripheral blood. CDR3 amino acids: CASSLQGSSYNEQFF. The DNA for the CDR3 is TGTGCCAGCAGTTTACAAGGGAGCTCCTACAATGAGCAGTTCTTC.